The 23 T cell receptor beta chains below all came from one sample that was sequenced in a study of blood T cell repertoires in COVID-19. Assay: immunoSEQ multiplex PCR; the TCRdb copy retains only in-frame clones and omits some. The sample shows approximately 140,000 clones, 70% to 85% of them seen only once. Sequenced: peripheral blood. These receptors all come from a man between 60 and 75 years old with acute or convalescent COVID-19.

The chain links TRBV25-1 to TRBJ1-4; 8 bases are a match to TRBD1. CDR3 length equals 15 residues. The germline CDR1 and CDR2 sequences are MGHDK and SYGVNS. The junction had 8 bases not matched to a gene; V was cut back by 6 bases and J by 5 bases. The CDR3 is CASRATRQGNEKLFF. CDR3 bases: TGTGCCAGCAGGGCTACCAGACAGGGGAATGAAAAACTGTTTTTT.

This sequence joins TRBV21-1 and TRBJ2-7; TRBD2 is the table's D call, not checked against the DNA. TRBV21-1 is designated a pseudogene. The CDR3 totals 15 residues. The CDR3 DNA follows: TGTGCCAGCAGCCTACGGGCCGGGAGCGTCTACGAGCAGTACTTC. It yields the protein CASSLRAGSVYEQYF.

V usage is TRBV7-2 and J usage is TRBJ2-7; D perhaps matches TRBD1 (6 bases). Germline-derived CDR1 and CDR2 are SGHTA and FQGNSA. The CDR3 is 16 residues long. V was trimmed by 3 bases and J by 3 bases, leaving 18 bases between them. CDR3 sequence: CASSLDLWRGGYEQYF. DNA of the CDR3: TGTGCCAGCAGCTTGGACCTTTGGAGAGGGGGCTACGAGCAGTACTTC.

This clone appeared a few times. The chain carries TRBV5-1 and TRBJ1-2; weak D call: TRBD1 (5 bases). Germline V gene lookup returns CDR1 SGHRS and CDR2 YFSETQ. This CDR3 contains 14 residues. Deletions cut 3 bases from V and 2 bases from J, with 11 bases between. The CDR3 bases are TGCGCCAGCAGCTGGGGGGACGTAAACTATGGCTACACCTTC. This gives the protein CASSWGDVNYGYTF.

J is TRBJ2-1 and V is TRBV30; 11 bases align to TRBD2. V was pared by 5 bases and J by 5 bases, with 5 bases of the junction left unmatched. CDR1 and CDR2 (germline): GTSNPN, SVGIG (reference sequence). This CDR3 comprises 14 residues. CDR3 in amino acids: CAWGTSGSNNEQFF. For the CDR3, the DNA is TGTGCCTGGGGGACTAGCGGAAGTAACAATGAGCAGTTCTTC.

This chain links TRBV28 with TRBJ2-1; 7 bases are shared with TRBD1. Germline V gives CDR1 MDHEN, CDR2 SYDVKM. Trimming at V came to 8 bases and at J to 4 bases, leaving 8 bases not matched to a gene. The CDR3 contains 14 residues. This chain's CDR3 is CASFPGTVYNEQFF. CDR3 DNA: TGTGCCAGCTTCCCCGGGACAGTGTACAATGAGCAGTTCTTC.

J is TRBJ2-7 and V is TRBV28; unclear D gene. Per germline, CDR1 MDHEN and CDR2 SYDVKM. Trimming shortened V by 5 bases and J by 6 bases, and 5 bases separated the two germline ends. The CDR3 covers 10 residues. The CDR3 loop reads CASSTSEQYF. In DNA, the CDR3 is TGTGCCAGCAGTACGAGCGAGCAGTACTTC.

This clone was observed once. The CDR3 sequence is CASTGFDTIYF. Written as DNA, the CDR3 is TGTGCCAGTACGGGGTTCGACACCATATATTTT. The V gene is TRBV19, the J gene TRBJ1-3; no firm D call. The V and J ends lost 7 bases and 8 bases respectively, with 9 bases between them. The germline CDR1 and CDR2 sequences are LNHDA and SQIVND (reference sequence). This CDR3 spans 11 amino acids.

The chain uses TRBV30 and TRBJ2-5; a weak D match, TRBD1 (5 bases). CDR1 is GTSNPN, CDR2 SVGIG, per germline (reference sequence). This CDR3 region has 11 residues. The V end lost 0 bases, the J end lost 10 bases, and 9 bases lay between the germline ends. The CDR3 nucleotides are TGTGCCTGGAGTGTGGGGCAGGGCCAGTACTTC. Amino acid sequence: CAWSVGQGQYF.

The rearrangement links TRBV4-2 to TRBJ2-3; 8 bases agree with TRBD2. The CDR3 totals 16 residues. CDR1 is LGHNA, CDR2 YNFKEQ, per germline. The V gene end was trimmed by 3 bases and the J gene end by 3 bases; junction bases not matched to a gene: 8. DNA for the CDR3: TGTGCCAGCAGCCAGGCCGGGGGGGTGAGGACAGATACGCAGTATTTT. It specifies CASSQAGGVRTDTQYF.

This chain joins TRBV19 and TRBJ1-4; D perhaps matches TRBD1 (6 bases). The germline gives CDR1 LNHDA, CDR2 SQIVND (reference sequence). V dropped 6 bases and J dropped 6 bases, with 17 bases sitting between them. This CDR3 contains 15 residues. The CDR3 bases are TGTGCCAGTAGCCCCCTGGGACACCAATATGAAAAACTGTTTTTT. This sequence encodes CASSPLGHQYEKLFF.

This chain connects TRBV4-3 to TRBJ2-1; 10 bases fit TRBD2. V dropped 2 bases and J dropped 8; count of bases not matched to a gene: 6. The CDR3 has 15 residues. Germline V lookup: CDR1 LGHNA, CDR2 YSLEER. The CDR3 DNA reads TGCGCCAGCAGCCAACAGCTAGCGGGAGCCTATGAGCAGTTCTTC. Protein sequence: CASSQQLAGAYEQFF.

This chain uses TRBV28 with TRBJ1-2, with TRBD1 matching 9 bases. The CDR3 covers 13 residues. Trimming took 7 bases from V and 2 from J; bases not matched to a gene: 2. Germline V gene sequence: CDR1 MDHEN, CDR2 SYDVKM. The CDR3 nucleotides are TGTGCCAGCATGGACAGGGGAAACTATGGCTACACCTTC. This gives the protein CASMDRGNYGYTF.

The chain carries TRBV19 and TRBJ1-5; perhaps TRBD1 as D (6 bases). From germline, CDR1 is LNHDA and CDR2 SQIVND (reference sequence). There are 14 residues in the CDR3. V lost 6 bases to trimming and J lost 3 bases, with 12 bases between them. CDR3 bases: TGTGCCAGTAGGCTAGGGGGTTTCAATCAGCCCCAGCATTTT. Protein sequence: CASRLGGFNQPQHF.

Here the CDR3 DNA reads TGTGCCAGCAGTTATAGGGGCGCGCGAGACAATGAGCAGTTCTTC. This encodes CASSYRGARDNEQFF. The gene calls are TRBV27 and TRBJ2-1; D might be TRBD1 (5 bases). The CDR3 has 15 residues. V lost 4 bases and J 5 bases, leaving 15 bases between the germline ends. Germline loops: CDR1 MNHEY, CDR2 SMNVEV (reference sequence).

V and J are TRBV23-1 and TRBJ1-4; D may be TRBD1 (6 bases). TRBV23-1 qualifies as an ORF whose function is uncertain. V was shortened by 0 bases and J by 1 base, with 6 bases between the two germline ends. The CDR3 sequence is 15 residues long. CDR3 region: CASSQSQGTNEKLFF. The CDR3 DNA sequence: TGCGCCAGCAGTCAATCACAGGGAACTAATGAAAAACTGTTTTTT.

The J gene is TRBJ2-1, the V gene TRBV27; D is unresolved. CDR1 and CDR2 from the germline V gene are MNHEY and SMNVEV (reference sequence). V was trimmed by 5 bases and J by 0 bases, leaving 11 bases between them. The CDR3 is made up of 15 amino acids. CDR3 DNA: TGTGCCAGCAGTCCCTCCACGGGCTCCTACAATGAGCAGTTCTTC. As protein: CASSPSTGSYNEQFF.

V is TRBV5-1 and J is TRBJ2-1; 10 nucleotides align to TRBD2. This CDR3 spans 15 amino acids. Trimming removed 3 bases from V and 4 bases from J; junction bases left unmatched: 4. Per the germline V gene, CDR1 is SGHRS and CDR2 is YFSETQ. The DNA for the CDR3 is TGCGCCAGCAGCTCGGGACTAGCGAATTACAATGAGCAGTTCTTC. Its protein product is CASSSGLANYNEQFF.

The chain links TRBV10-3 to TRBJ1-1; D gene unclear. Trimming cost V 10 bases and J 0 bases, with 15 bases left between them. This CDR3 is 14 amino acids long. CDR1 and CDR2 (germline): ENHRY, SYGVKD. CDR3 residues: CATQPGSLNTEAFF. DNA for the CDR3: TGTGCCACCCAGCCCGGGTCCTTGAACACTGAAGCTTTCTTT.

V usage is TRBV30 and J usage is TRBJ1-1, with a weak D call TRBD1 (6 bases). Trimming removed 7 bases at V and 2 bases at J, with 14 bases between. CDR3 length: 13 amino acids. Germline CDR1 and CDR2: GTSNPN and SVGIG (reference sequence). The CDR3 here is CASSGQQNTEAFF. The DNA for the CDR3 is TGTGCCTCGTCCGGACAGCAAAACACTGAAGCTTTCTTT.

The chain has TRBV6-5 and TRBJ1-4, with a possible D match to TRBD1 (5 bases). V lost 6 bases, J lost 4 bases, and 12 bases lay in between. The CDR3 has 14 residues. Germline assignment: CDR1 MNHEY and CDR2 SVGAGI. The chain's CDR3 is CASSPGGSNEKLFF. As DNA, the CDR3 is TGTGCCAGCAGCCCCGGGGGGAGTAATGAAAAACTGTTTTTT.

The chain employs TRBV6-1 and TRBJ2-7; D gene ambiguous. The V and J ends lost 1 base and 3 bases respectively, with 7 bases between them. Per the germline V gene, CDR1 is MNHNS and CDR2 is SASEGT. This CDR3 spans 13 amino acids. CDR3 protein: CASSEGLDYEQYF. CDR3 coding DNA: TGTGCCAGCAGTGAAGGTTTAGACTACGAGCAGTACTTC.

The chain has TRBV20-1 and TRBJ2-1; maybe TRBD1 (5 bases). The CDR3 totals 11 residues. CDR1 and CDR2 (germline): DFQATT, SNEGSKA (reference sequence). The germline V and J ends were trimmed by 4 bases and 7 bases, with 8 bases remaining between them. This CDR3 is CSATGLNEQFF. The CDR3, as DNA: TGCAGTGCTACAGGGTTGAATGAGCAGTTCTTC.